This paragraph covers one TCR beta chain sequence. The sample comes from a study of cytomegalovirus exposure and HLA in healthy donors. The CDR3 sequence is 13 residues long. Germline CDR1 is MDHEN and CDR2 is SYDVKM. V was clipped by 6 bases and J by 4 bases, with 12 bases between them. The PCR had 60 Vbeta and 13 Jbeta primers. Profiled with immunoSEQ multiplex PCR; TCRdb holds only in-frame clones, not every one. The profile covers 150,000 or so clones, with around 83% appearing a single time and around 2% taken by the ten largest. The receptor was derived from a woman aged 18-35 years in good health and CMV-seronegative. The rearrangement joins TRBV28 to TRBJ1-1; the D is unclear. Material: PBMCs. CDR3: CASSLEPSTEAFF. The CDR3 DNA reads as TGTGCCAGCAGCCTTGAACCGAGCACTGAAGCTTTCTTT.